The clone carrying this TCR beta chain was detected a few times. The antigen remains undetermined. The sample originates from a study of T-cell reconstitution after alpha-beta-depleted transplantation in children. Study-level results: When one year had passed after transplant, most T-cell counts and diversity came from newly produced T cells. Approximately two months post-transplant, alpha-beta T cells reportedly originated from several hundred expanded graft clones.

The germline CDR1 and CDR2 sequences are SGHTA and FQGNSA. Trimming took off 4 bases at V and 3 bases at J, with 11 bases between the two ends. This CDR3 comprises 14 residues. Unique molecular identifiers were used in preparing the TCRbeta library. One entry per CDR3 protein results from TCRdb running MiXCR on the PCR reads. The table shows some 550,000 distinct CDR3 sequences, with under 25% occurring only once. The receptor was derived from a boy younger than two who had a stem cell transplant for acute myeloid leukemia, so the T cells may come from the graft donor. Specimen: PBMCs, mostly from graft donor cells, collected 360 days after TCRalphabeta/CD19-depleted stem cell transplant. The V call is TRBV7-2, the J call TRBJ2-3; perhaps TRBD2 as D (5 bases). The CDR3 protein is CASSSVGGTDTQYF. As DNA, the CDR3 is TGTGCCAGCAGCTCAGTAGGAGGAACAGATACGCAGTATTTT. Supplemented by reference TRBV7-2 and TRBJ2-3, the full variable domain reads GAGVSQSPSNKVTEKGKDVELRCDPISGHTALYWYRQSLGQGLEFLIYFQGNSAPDKSGLPSDRFSAERTGGSVSTLTIQRTQQEDSAVYLCASSSVGGTDTQYFGPGTRLTVL.